This TCR beta chain was sequenced for a study of T cell repertoires in cytomegalovirus infection. Study-level background: From public TCR beta signatures came an indication of both CMV infection and matching HLA type.

Points from the study as a whole: Cumulative public TCR beta family frequency identified carriers of CMV plus the relevant HLA. HLA-C-restricted CMV clonotypes gave the most frequent clonotype in two of eight donors.

This clonotype has ten or more counts. The antigen is not known. TCRdb independently ran MiXCR on the reads; one entry per CDR3 protein. The sample yields over 200,000 distinct CDR3 sequences, roughly 15% seen once. This TCR was sampled from a human donor in good health (CMV status not recorded). Some clones in this sample may be carry-over from other donors' samples. Sequencing input: PBMCs.

The CDR3 DNA is TGTGCCAGCAGGCTAGACGGGGAGCTGTTTTTT. This encodes CASRLDGELFF. The chain recombines TRBV5-5 with TRBJ2-2; D remains unclear. Trimming shortened V by 5 bases and J by 7 bases, and 6 bases separated the two germline ends. Germline lookup yields CDR1 SGHKS and CDR2 YYEKEE (reference sequence). This CDR3 is built from 11 residues.